These T cell receptor beta chains were read from a single sample in a study of blood T cell repertoires in COVID-19. Repertoires were generated with immunoSEQ multiplex PCR, while TCRdb's copy carries only in-frame clones and drops some. Of about 190,000 clones listed, 80% to 90% are singletons. Material: peripheral blood. These receptors were collected from a man aged 30 to 39 with acute or convalescent COVID-19. Both conserved end residues are part of each CDR3. D genes are given only for firm matches. The size field is filled for only some rows; it gives once, few, many or a size class.

j_gene: TRBJ2-1
d_gene: NA
v_gene: TRBV7-2
abundance: NA
CDR3aa: CASSLRGVIYNEQFF
CDR3nt: TGTGCCAGCAGCTTAAGAGGAGTTATCTACAATGAGCAGTTCTTC

j_gene: TRBJ1-6
d_gene: NA
v_gene: TRBV19
abundance: NA
CDR3aa: CASSSREGESPLHF
CDR3nt: TGTGCCAGTAGTTCCAGGGAGGGGGAATCACCCCTCCACTTT

j_gene: TRBJ1-1
d_gene: TRBD1
v_gene: TRBV6-5
abundance: NA
CDR3aa: CASSHNRDRDAFF
CDR3nt: TGTGCCAGCAGTCACAACCGGGACAGGGATGCTTTCTTT

j_gene: TRBJ1-5
d_gene: TRBD1
v_gene: TRBV6-5
abundance: NA
CDR3aa: CASRPTGNQPQHF
CDR3nt: TGTGCCAGCAGGCCGACAGGGAATCAGCCCCAGCATTTT

j_gene: TRBJ1-1
d_gene: NA
v_gene: TRBV28
abundance: NA
CDR3aa: CASSLAGVNTEAFF
CDR3nt: TGTGCCAGCAGTTTGGCCGGGGTTAACACTGAAGCTTTCTTT

j_gene: TRBJ2-3
d_gene: NA
v_gene: TRBV7-8
abundance: NA
CDR3aa: CASSSSPTGTDTQYF
CDR3nt: TGTGCCAGCAGCTCAAGCCCAACTGGCACAGATACGCAGTATTTT

j_gene: TRBJ2-5
d_gene: TRBD2
v_gene: TRBV7-9
abundance: NA
CDR3aa: CASSFGTSGGQETQYF
CDR3nt: TGTGCCAGCAGCTTCGGGACTAGCGGGGGGCAAGAGACCCAGTACTTC

j_gene: TRBJ2-7
d_gene: TRBD2
v_gene: TRBV11-2
abundance: NA
CDR3aa: CASRGLAGGPAAYEQYF
CDR3nt: TGTGCCAGCAGAGGACTAGCGGGGGGGCCTGCCGCCTACGAGCAGTACTTC

j_gene: TRBJ2-3
d_gene: TRBD1
v_gene: TRBV12-3/TRBV12-4
abundance: NA
CDR3aa: CASSLEPDRAMDF
CDR3nt: TGTGCCAGCAGTTTAGAGCCCGACAGGGCGATGGATTTT

j_gene: TRBJ1-1
d_gene: NA
v_gene: TRBV30
abundance: once
CDR3aa: CAWSSRGVEAFF
CDR3nt: TGTGCCTGGAGTAGCAGGGGAGTTGAAGCTTTCTTT

j_gene: TRBJ2-7
d_gene: NA
v_gene: TRBV7-8
abundance: NA
CDR3aa: CASSSSGGVAYEQYF
CDR3nt: TGTGCCAGCAGCTCGTCCGGCGGCGTCGCTTACGAGCAGTACTTC

j_gene: TRBJ1-2
d_gene: NA
v_gene: TRBV3-1/TRBV3-2
abundance: NA
CDR3aa: CASSQSLAGYTF
CDR3nt: TGTGCCAGCAGCCAATCCCTGGCTGGCTACACCTTC

j_gene: TRBJ1-4
d_gene: NA
v_gene: TRBV5-1
abundance: NA
CDR3aa: CASSFGGARWTNEKLFF
CDR3nt: TGCGCCAGCAGCTTCGGGGGGGCGCGTTGGACTAATGAAAAACTGTTTTTT

j_gene: TRBJ2-7
d_gene: NA
v_gene: TRBV28
abundance: NA
CDR3aa: CASTTAYEQYF
CDR3nt: TGTGCCAGCACTACCGCCTACGAGCAGTACTTC

j_gene: TRBJ2-1
d_gene: NA
v_gene: TRBV7-8
abundance: NA
CDR3aa: CASSLALNEQFF
CDR3nt: TGTGCCAGCAGCTTAGCACTCAATGAGCAGTTCTTC

j_gene: TRBJ1-5
d_gene: NA
v_gene: TRBV20-1
abundance: NA
CDR3aa: CSARANQPQHF
CDR3nt: TGCAGTGCTAGGGCCAATCAGCCCCAGCATTTT

j_gene: TRBJ2-7
d_gene: NA
v_gene: TRBV29-1
abundance: NA
CDR3aa: CSVESPRTGSYEQYF
CDR3nt: TGCAGCGTTGAATCCCCGCGAACAGGGTCCTACGAGCAGTACTTC

j_gene: TRBJ1-3
d_gene: NA
v_gene: TRBV27
abundance: NA
CDR3aa: CASSPRPSGNTIYF
CDR3nt: TGTGCCAGCAGTCCCAGGCCCTCTGGAAACACCATATATTTT